This T cell receptor beta chain was sequenced during a study of blood T cell repertoires in COVID-19. Study-wide background: PBMCs, B-cell-depleted T cells, or T cells provided the cDNA or gDNA that made up the material.

V was clipped by 3 bases and J by 8 bases; unmatched bases: 8. CDR1 and CDR2 (germline): DFQATT, SNEGSKA (reference sequence). The CDR3 extends over 15 amino acids. Only in-frame clones appear in the TCRdb table, and some are missing; sequencing was by immunoSEQ multiplex PCR. The sample gives roughly 400,000 clones, roughly 90% of which show up once; about 1.7% is in the top ten. Across about two dozen US areas, participants ranged in age from about 18 to 100 years. The rearrangement uses TRBV20-1 and TRBJ2-1, with TRBD1 matching 12 bases. Source material: PBMCs or T cells enriched from blood (not recorded which). This TCR was sampled from a woman between 25 and 40 years old who had recovered from COVID-19. DNA of the CDR3: TGCAGTGCTAGTTCCTGGGGACAGGGGGCAGATGAGCAGTTCTTC. It encodes CSASSWGQGADEQFF.